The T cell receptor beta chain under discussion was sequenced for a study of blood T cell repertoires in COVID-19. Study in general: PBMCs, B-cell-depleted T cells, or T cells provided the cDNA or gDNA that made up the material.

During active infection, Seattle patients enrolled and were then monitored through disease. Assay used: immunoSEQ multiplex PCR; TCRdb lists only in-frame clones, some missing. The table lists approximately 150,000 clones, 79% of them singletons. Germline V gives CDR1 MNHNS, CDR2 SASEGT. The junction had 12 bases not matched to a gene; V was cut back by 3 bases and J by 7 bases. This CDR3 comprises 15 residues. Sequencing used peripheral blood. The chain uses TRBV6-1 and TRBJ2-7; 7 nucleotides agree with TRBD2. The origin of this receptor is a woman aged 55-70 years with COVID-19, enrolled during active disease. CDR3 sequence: CASSERGFRAGEQYV. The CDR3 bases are TGTGCCAGCAGTGAGCGTGGGTTTCGAGCGGGGGAGCAGTACGTC.